This TCR beta chain was captured by sequencing in a study of shared clonotypes between healthy human individuals. Sequencing was performed with immunoSEQ multiplex PCR; in TCRdb, only in-frame clones are kept and a portion is missing. The sample records millions of clones, around 94% being singletons. The V gene's germline CDR1 is MNHEY and CDR2 SMNVEV (reference sequence). Trimming shortened V by 6 bases and J by 1 base, and 7 bases separated the two germline ends. The CDR3 is 13 amino acids. The TCR originated in a man in his late teens or twenties in good health. The sample consisted of naive CD4+ T cells sorted from blood. Stated subset: CD45RA+ positively selected. The chain uses TRBV27 and TRBJ2-1; unclear D gene. CDR3 bases: TGTGCCAGCAGAGACTGGTCCTACAATGAGCAGTTCTTC. The encoded protein is CASRDWSYNEQFF.